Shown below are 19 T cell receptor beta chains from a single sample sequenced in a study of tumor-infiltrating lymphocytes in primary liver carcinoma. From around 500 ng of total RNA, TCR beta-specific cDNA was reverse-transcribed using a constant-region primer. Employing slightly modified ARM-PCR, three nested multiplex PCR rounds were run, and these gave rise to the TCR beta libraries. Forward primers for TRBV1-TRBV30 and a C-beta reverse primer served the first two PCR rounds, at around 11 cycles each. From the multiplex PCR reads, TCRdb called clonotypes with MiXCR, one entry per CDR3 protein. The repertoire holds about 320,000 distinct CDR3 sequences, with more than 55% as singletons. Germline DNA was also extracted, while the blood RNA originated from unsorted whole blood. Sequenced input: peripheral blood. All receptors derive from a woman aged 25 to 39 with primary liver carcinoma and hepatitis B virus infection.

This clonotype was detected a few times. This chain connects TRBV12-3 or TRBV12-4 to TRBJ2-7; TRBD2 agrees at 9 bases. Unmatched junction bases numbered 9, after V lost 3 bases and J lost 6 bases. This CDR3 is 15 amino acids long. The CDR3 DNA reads TGTGCCAGCAGTTTTGTGCGGGAGGGCCTCCTCGAGCAGTACTTC. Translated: CASSFVREGLLEQYF.

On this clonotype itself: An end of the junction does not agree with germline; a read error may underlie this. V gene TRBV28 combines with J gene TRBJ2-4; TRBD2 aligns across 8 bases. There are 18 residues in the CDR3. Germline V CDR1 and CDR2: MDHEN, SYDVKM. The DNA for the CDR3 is TGTGCCAGCAGTCCAGGGACTAGTTTTATGGTAGCCAAAAACGTTCAGTACTTC. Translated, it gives CASSPGTSFMVAKNVQYF.

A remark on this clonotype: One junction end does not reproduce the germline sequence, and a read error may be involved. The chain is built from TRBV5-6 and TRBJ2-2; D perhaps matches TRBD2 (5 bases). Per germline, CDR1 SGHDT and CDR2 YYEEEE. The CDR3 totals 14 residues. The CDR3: CASSFIANTGELLF. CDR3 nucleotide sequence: TGTGCCAGCAGCTTTATTGCGAACACCGGGGAGCTGCTTTTT.

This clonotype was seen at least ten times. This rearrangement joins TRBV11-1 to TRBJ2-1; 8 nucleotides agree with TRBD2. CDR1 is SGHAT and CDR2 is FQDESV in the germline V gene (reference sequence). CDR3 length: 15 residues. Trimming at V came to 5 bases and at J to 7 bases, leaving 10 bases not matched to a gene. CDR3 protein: CASSPSGSRVNEQFF. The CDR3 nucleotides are TGTGCCAGCAGCCCGAGCGGGAGTCGAGTGAATGAGCAGTTCTTC.

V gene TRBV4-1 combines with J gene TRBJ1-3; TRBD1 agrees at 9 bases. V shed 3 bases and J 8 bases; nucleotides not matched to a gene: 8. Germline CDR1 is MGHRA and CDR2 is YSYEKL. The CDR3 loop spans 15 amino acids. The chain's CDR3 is CASSHGGQGTDTIYF. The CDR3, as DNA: TGCGCCAGCAGCCATGGAGGACAGGGGACCGACACCATATATTTT.

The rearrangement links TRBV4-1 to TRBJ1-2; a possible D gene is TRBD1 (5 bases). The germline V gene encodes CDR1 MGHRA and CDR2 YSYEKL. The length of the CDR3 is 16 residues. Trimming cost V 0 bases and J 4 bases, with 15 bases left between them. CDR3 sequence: CASSQEYTGGVYGYTF. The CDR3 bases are TGCGCCAGCAGCCAAGAATATACTGGGGGAGTCTATGGCTACACCTTC.

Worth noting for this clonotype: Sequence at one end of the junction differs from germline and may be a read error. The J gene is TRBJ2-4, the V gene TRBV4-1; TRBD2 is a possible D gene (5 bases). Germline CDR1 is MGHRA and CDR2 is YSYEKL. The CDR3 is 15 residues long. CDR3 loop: CASSPPGSSASIQYF. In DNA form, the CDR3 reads TGCGCCAGCAGCCCTCCGGGGTCCAGTGCAAGCATTCAATACTTC.

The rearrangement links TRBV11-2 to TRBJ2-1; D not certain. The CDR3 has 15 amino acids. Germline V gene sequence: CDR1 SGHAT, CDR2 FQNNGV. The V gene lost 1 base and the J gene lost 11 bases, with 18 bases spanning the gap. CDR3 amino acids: CASSLVIIGFVKQFF. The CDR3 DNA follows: TGTGCCAGCAGCTTAGTGATAATCGGGTTTGTGAAGCAGTTCTTC.

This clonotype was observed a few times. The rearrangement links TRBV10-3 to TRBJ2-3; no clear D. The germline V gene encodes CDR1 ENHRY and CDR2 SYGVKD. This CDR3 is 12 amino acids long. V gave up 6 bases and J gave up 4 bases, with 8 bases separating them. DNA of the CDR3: TGTGCCATCAGGACTGCTTCAGATACGCAGTATTTT. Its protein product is CAIRTASDTQYF.

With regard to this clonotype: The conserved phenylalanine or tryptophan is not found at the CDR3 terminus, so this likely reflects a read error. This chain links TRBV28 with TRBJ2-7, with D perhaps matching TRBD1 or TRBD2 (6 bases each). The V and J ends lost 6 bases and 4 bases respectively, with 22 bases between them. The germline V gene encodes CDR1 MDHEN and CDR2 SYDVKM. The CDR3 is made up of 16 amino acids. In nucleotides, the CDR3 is TGTGCCAGCAGCTCCTGGTCGGGGGCGGGTAGTTACGAGCAGTACTCC. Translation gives CASSSWSGAGSYEQYS.

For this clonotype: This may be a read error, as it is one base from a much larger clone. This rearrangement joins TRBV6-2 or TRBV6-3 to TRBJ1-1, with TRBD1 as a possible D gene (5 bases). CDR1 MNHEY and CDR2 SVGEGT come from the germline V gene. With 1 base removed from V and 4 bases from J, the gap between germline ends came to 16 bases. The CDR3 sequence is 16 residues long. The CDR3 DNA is TGTGCCAGCAGTTACTTACCCCGGGGCCCGTGCACTGAAGCTTTCTTT. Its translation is CASSYLPRGPCTEAFF.

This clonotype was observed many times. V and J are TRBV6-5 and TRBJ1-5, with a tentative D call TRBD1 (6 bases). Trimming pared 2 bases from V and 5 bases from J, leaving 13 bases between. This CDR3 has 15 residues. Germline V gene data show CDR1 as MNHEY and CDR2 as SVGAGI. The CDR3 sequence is CASSYDPRGHQPQHF. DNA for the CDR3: TGTGCCAGCAGTTACGATCCCAGGGGCCATCAGCCCCAGCATTTT.

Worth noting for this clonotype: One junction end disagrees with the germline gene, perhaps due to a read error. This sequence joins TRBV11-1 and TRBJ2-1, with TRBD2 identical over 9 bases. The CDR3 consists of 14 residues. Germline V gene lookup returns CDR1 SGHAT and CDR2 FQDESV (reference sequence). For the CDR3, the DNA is TGTGCCGGCCGACTAGCGGTCTCCTACAATAAGCAGTCCTTC. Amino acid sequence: CAGRLAVSYNKQSF.

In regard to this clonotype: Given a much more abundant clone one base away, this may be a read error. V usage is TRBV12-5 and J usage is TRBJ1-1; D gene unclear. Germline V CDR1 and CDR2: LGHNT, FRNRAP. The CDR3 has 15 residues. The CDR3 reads CANGLVRGRNTEAFF. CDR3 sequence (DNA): TGTGCTAATGGTTTGGTACGAGGTCGGAACACTGAAGCTTTCTTT.

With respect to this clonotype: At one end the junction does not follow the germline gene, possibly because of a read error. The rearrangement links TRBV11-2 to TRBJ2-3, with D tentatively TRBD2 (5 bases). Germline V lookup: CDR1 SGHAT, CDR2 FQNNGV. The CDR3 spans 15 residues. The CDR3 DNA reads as TGTGGCAGCAGCTTAGTAGCGAGGAGCACAGATACGCAGTATTTT. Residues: CGSSLVARSTDTQYF.

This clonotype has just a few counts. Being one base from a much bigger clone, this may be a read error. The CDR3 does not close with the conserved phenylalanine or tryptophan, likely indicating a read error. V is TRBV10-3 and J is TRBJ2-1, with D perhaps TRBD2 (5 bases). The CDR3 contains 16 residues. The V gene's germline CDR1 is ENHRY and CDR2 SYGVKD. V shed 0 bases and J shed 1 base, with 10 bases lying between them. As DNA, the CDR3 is TGTGCCATCAGTGAGTCGATGAGCGGATCCTACAATGAGCAGTTCCTC. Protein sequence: CAISESMSGSYNEQFL.

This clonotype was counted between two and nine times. DNA for the CDR3: TGTGCCAGCAGTTTCTCCCGGAACACCATATATTTT. Translated, it gives CASSFSRNTIYF. The genes are TRBV28 and TRBJ1-3; D unresolved. This CDR3 spans 12 amino acids. Germline V gene data show CDR1 as MDHEN and CDR2 as SYDVKM. V gave up 3 bases and J gave up 7 bases, with 7 bases separating them.

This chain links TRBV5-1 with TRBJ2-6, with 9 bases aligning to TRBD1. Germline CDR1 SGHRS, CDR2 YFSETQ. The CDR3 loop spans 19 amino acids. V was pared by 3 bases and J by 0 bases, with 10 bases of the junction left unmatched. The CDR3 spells CASSSAAGTGFSGANVLTF. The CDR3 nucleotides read TGCGCCAGCAGCTCTGCCGCCGGGACAGGGTTCTCTGGGGCCAACGTCCTGACTTTC.

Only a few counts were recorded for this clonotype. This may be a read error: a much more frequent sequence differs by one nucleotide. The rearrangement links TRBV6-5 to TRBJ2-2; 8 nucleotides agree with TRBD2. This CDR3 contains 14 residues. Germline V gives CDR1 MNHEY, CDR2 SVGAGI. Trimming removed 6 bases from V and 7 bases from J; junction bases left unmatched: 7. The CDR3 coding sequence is TGTGCCAGCAGGAAGCGGGAGAAGGGCGGGGAGCTGTTTTTT. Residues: CASRKREKGGELFF.